The sample holds many counts of the clone carrying this TCR beta chain. No antigen is known for it. V lost 4 bases and J lost 4; bases outside the gene matches: 3. The CDR3 loop spans 14 amino acids. Germline V lookup: CDR1 SNHLY, CDR2 FYNNEI. RNA transcripts served as the template for amplifying TCR beta CDR3 regions. Researchers ran a first-round RT-PCR on the TCR CDR3 using the HTBI primer set. One entry per CDR3 protein results from TCRdb running MiXCR on the multiplex PCR reads. The sample carries fewer than 450,000 distinct CDR3 sequences, more than 13% recorded once. Patients having uncontrolled infection, another autoimmune disease, pregnancy or lactation were not included. Clinical symptoms, serum thyroxine, TRAb, thyroid ultrasound and orbital computed tomography informed diagnoses. Fresh peripheral blood, around 9.3 ml, was the source of the PBMCs. The data were taken from a study of T cells in Graves' hyperthyroidism and ophthalmopathy.

Study findings and constraints: Through a model of 13 V-J features, ophthalmopathy was separated from stable hyperthyroidism.

Sequenced sample: blood. The receptor was isolated from a man in his fifties with Graves' ophthalmopathy. The J gene is TRBJ2-3, the V gene TRBV2, with 9 bases aligning to TRBD2. The CDR3 region has the DNA TGTGCCAGCAGTGGAACTAGCGGGCCAGATACGCAGTATTTT. Encoded protein: CASSGTSGPDTQYF.